This is a list of T cell receptor beta chains from one sample in a study of OX40 agonist ivuxolimab in advanced cancers. TCRdb keeps only in-frame clones here, not all; method: immunoSEQ multiplex PCR. This table has roughly 45,000 clones, around 88% appearing once. Sequenced material: CD4+ or CD8+ T cells sorted from blood, taken in a trial of the OX40 agonist ivuxolimab. The receptor set was obtained from an adult with an advanced solid tumor such as melanoma, head and neck, liver or kidney cancer. The CDR3 runs from the conserved cysteine through the conserved F or W. The D gene is left open where the match is weak. Clone size is shown for a subset of rows, as once, few, many or a class of expanded clone.

cdr3_aa cdr3_nt clone_size d_call j_call v_call
CASSAGTGGDTQYF TGTGCCAGCTCAGCCGGGACAGGGGGAGATACGCAGTATTTT NA TRBD1 TRBJ2-3 TRBV18
CASSEARETQYF TGTGCCAGCAGTGAAGCGAGAGAGACCCAGTACTTC NA NA TRBJ2-5 TRBV6-1
CASSLERNTEAFF TGTGCCAGCAGCCTCGAAAGGAACACTGAAGCTTTCTTT NA NA TRBJ1-1 TRBV7-9
CASRGGTGRSGANVLTF TGTGCCAGCAGGGGGGGGACAGGGCGCTCTGGGGCCAACGTCCTGACTTTC NA TRBD1 TRBJ2-6 TRBV2
CASSDGMGTKNTGELFF TGTGCCAGCAGCGACGGAATGGGGACCAAGAACACCGGGGAGCTGTTTTTT NA NA TRBJ2-2 TRBV9
CASSFEGLYGYTF TGTGCCAGCAGCTTTGAGGGCCTCTATGGCTACACCTTC NA NA TRBJ1-2 TRBV5-6
CASIDSTSYEQYF TGTGCCAGCATAGACTCAACCTCCTACGAGCAGTACTTC NA NA TRBJ2-7 TRBV28
CASSPGQFKETQYF TGTGCCAGCAGTCCCGGACAGTTCAAAGAGACCCAGTACTTC NA NA TRBJ2-5 TRBV6-5
CASSARPTGDEQYF TGCGCCAGCAGCGCCCGACCGACGGGGGACGAGCAGTACTTC NA NA TRBJ2-7 TRBV5-1
CASSSSVNQPQHF TGTGCCAGCAGCTCCTCAGTCAATCAGCCCCAGCATTTT NA NA TRBJ1-5 TRBV5-4
CASSPLETANTEAFF TGCGCCAGCAGCCCATTAGAGACAGCGAACACTGAAGCTTTCTTT NA NA TRBJ1-1 TRBV4-1
CASSYTGEPYNEQFF TGTGCCAGCAGCTACACAGGGGAACCTTACAATGAGCAGTTCTTC NA TRBD1 TRBJ2-1 TRBV28
CASSGGTSGGAWNEQFF TGTGCCAGCAGCGGAGGGACTAGCGGGGGGGCTTGGAATGAGCAGTTCTTC NA TRBD2 TRBJ2-1 TRBV9
CASSLRDKPLTYNEQFF TGTGCCAGCAGCCTTCGGGACAAGCCCTTAACCTACAATGAGCAGTTCTTC NA NA TRBJ2-1 TRBV11-2
CASKQTGGKEQYF TGTGCCAGCAAACAAACAGGGGGCAAAGAGCAGTACTTC NA TRBD1 TRBJ2-7 TRBV6-5
CSALSDRGEQYF TGCAGCGCCTTATCGGACAGGGGCGAGCAGTACTTC NA TRBD1 TRBJ2-7 TRBV29-1
CASSPHRLAGDEQYF TGTGCCAGCAGTCCACACCGACTAGCGGGAGACGAGCAGTACTTC NA TRBD2 TRBJ2-7 TRBV28
CASSFLGDTEAFF TGTGCCAGCAGCTTTCTGGGGGACACTGAAGCTTTCTTT once NA TRBJ1-1 TRBV7-9
CASSWGLTNTGELFF TGTGCCAGCAGCTGGGGACTAACGAACACCGGGGAGCTGTTTTTT NA TRBD2 TRBJ2-2 TRBV7-7
CSVDLNRVRGYTF TGCAGCGTTGACCTCAACAGGGTGCGGGGCTACACCTTC NA NA TRBJ1-2 TRBV29-1
CASSLSSGLAGDNEQFF TGTGCCAGCAGCTTAAGCTCGGGACTAGCGGGTGACAATGAGCAGTTCTTC NA TRBD2 TRBJ2-1 TRBV7-2
CASSLYGQGRETGELFF TGTGCCAGCAGTTTATATGGGCAGGGTAGGGAGACCGGGGAGCTGTTTTTT NA NA TRBJ2-2 TRBV27
CASSVSRSTEAFF TGTGCCAGCAGCGTGAGCAGGAGCACTGAAGCTTTCTTT NA NA TRBJ1-1 TRBV7-6
CASRRRGQIYEQYF TGTGCCAGCAGACGCCGGGGACAGATCTACGAGCAGTACTTC NA TRBD1 TRBJ2-7 TRBV6-5
CASWDSRTDTQYF TGTGCCAGCTGGGACAGTCGCACAGATACGCAGTATTTT NA TRBD1 TRBJ2-3 TRBV18
CASSLRWVTGHENEKLFF TGTGCCAGCAGCTTAAGGTGGGTAACGGGACACGAGAATGAAAAACTGTTTTTT NA NA TRBJ1-4 TRBV7-6
CASSLGSPKNYEQYF TGTGCCAGCAGCTTAGGCAGCCCGAAAAACTACGAGCAGTACTTC few NA TRBJ2-7 TRBV11-1
CASSAASGNYGYTF TGTGCCAGTAGTGCCGCCTCGGGAAACTATGGCTACACCTTC NA NA TRBJ1-2 TRBV19
CSVESGTSLFF TGCAGCGTTGAATCTGGGACTAGTCTGTTCTTC NA TRBD2 TRBJ2-1 TRBV29-1
CASSQVGFGSDTQYF TGTGCCAGCAGCCAAGTAGGGTTCGGGTCAGATACGCAGTATTTT NA NA TRBJ2-3 TRBV14
CASSQQGAFGEQYF TGTGCCAGCAGCCAACAGGGGGCTTTTGGGGAGCAGTACTTC NA TRBD1 TRBJ2-7 TRBV5-5
CASSFPDMPYIGYTF TGTGCCAGCAGCTTCCCGGACATGCCCTATATTGGCTACACCTTC NA NA TRBJ1-2 TRBV7-9
CTSTFFRGTSNNEQFF TGCACCAGCACCTTCTTCAGGGGGACTAGTAACAATGAGCAGTTCTTC NA NA TRBJ2-1 TRBV1
CASSDPGQGKNEQFF TGTGCCAGCAGTGACCCGGGACAGGGCAAAAATGAGCAGTTCTTC NA TRBD1 TRBJ2-1 TRBV6-4
CASSMGREKTQYF TGTGCCAGTAGTATGGGGAGGGAAAAGACCCAGTACTTC NA TRBD2 TRBJ2-5 TRBV19
CASSVQGMGKPQHF TGTGCCAGCAGTGTGCAGGGCATGGGGAAGCCCCAGCATTTT NA NA TRBJ1-5 TRBV2
CASSYGGRALGDTQYF TGTGCCAGCAGTTACGGTGGGAGGGCCCTCGGGGATACGCAGTATTTT NA TRBD2 TRBJ2-3 TRBV6-5
CASSPPWGGSSYNEQFF TGTGCCAGCAGCCCTCCGTGGGGGGGGAGCTCCTACAATGAGCAGTTCTTC once TRBD2 TRBJ2-1 TRBV7-8
CASSGQIPTYTF TGTGCCAGCTCGGGTCAGATTCCGACCTACACCTTC once NA TRBJ1-2 TRBV6-1
CASSHSPAASYEQYF TGCGCCAGCAGCCATTCCCCGGCCGCCTCCTACGAGCAGTACTTC NA NA TRBJ2-7 TRBV4-1
CASSFRDSSYEQYF TGTGCCAGCAGCTTCCGGGACAGTTCCTACGAGCAGTACTTC NA TRBD1 TRBJ2-7 TRBV7-3
CASTPYGGGTYEQYF TGTGCCAGTACCCCATACGGGGGAGGAACCTACGAGCAGTACTTC NA NA TRBJ2-7 TRBV19
CASTPGGGYYGYTF TGTGCCAGCACCCCCGGGGGCGGCTACTATGGCTACACCTTC NA NA TRBJ1-2 TRBV6-5
CASSLVGGSTDTQYF TGCGCCAGCAGCTTGGTGGGCGGAAGCACAGATACGCAGTATTTT NA NA TRBJ2-3 TRBV5-1
CASSPQNRGRYNEQFF TGTGCCAGCTCACCGCAAAACAGGGGCCGTTACAATGAGCAGTTCTTC NA TRBD1 TRBJ2-1 TRBV18
CASSAGVTEAFF TGTGCCAGCAGCGCGGGGGTGACTGAAGCTTTCTTT once NA TRBJ1-1 TRBV9
CASSLLGEYEQYF TGTGCCAGCAGCTTACTAGGGGAGTACGAGCAGTACTTC once NA TRBJ2-7 TRBV7-8
CASSPYGTGGTDTQYF TGTGCCAGCTCACCATACGGGACAGGAGGCACAGATACGCAGTATTTT NA TRBD1 TRBJ2-3 TRBV18
CASSLGRAGVTDTQYF TGTGCCAGCAGCTTAGGACGGGCGGGAGTGACAGATACGCAGTATTTT NA TRBD2 TRBJ2-3 TRBV11-3
CASSLGGQPEQFF TGTGCCAGCAGCTTAGGGGGACAGCCGGAGCAGTTCTTC NA TRBD1 TRBJ2-1 TRBV7-9
CASSLDLQETQYF TGCGCCAGCAGTCTGGACTTACAAGAGACCCAGTACTTC NA NA TRBJ2-5 TRBV10-1
CASSLGAGSYEQYF TGCGCCAGCAGCTTGGGGGCAGGGAGCTACGAGCAGTACTTC NA NA TRBJ2-7 TRBV5-1
CASSPAGGQETQYF TGTGCCAGCAGCCCCGCCGGGGGGCAAGAGACCCAGTACTTC NA TRBD2 TRBJ2-5 TRBV7-6
CASSPRTSIIDTQYF TGTGCCAGCAGCCCCAGGACTAGCATCATAGATACGCAGTATTTT NA TRBD2 TRBJ2-3 TRBV11-2